The 32 T cell receptor beta chains listed next were all sequenced from one sample in a study of T cell responses to AZD1222 COVID-19 vaccine. The protocol was immunoSEQ multiplex PCR, while the TCRdb copy is restricted to in-frame clones and leaves out a portion. Of 95,000 to 120,000 clones in the sample, approximately 88% are singletons; the top ten hold about 6.8%. This specimen was peripheral blood, taken 28 days after the second AZD1222 dose. Source of these receptors: an adult who received the AZD1222 COVID-19 vaccine.

The rearrangement links TRBV7-9 to TRBJ2-1; a possible D gene is TRBD1 (6 bases). The length of the CDR3 is 14 residues. Germline V gene lookup returns CDR1 SEHNR and CDR2 FQNEAQ (reference sequence). V dropped 2 bases and J dropped 1 base, with 6 bases sitting between them. CDR3 in DNA: TGTGCCAGCAGCTTAACAGGGTCCTACAATGAGCAGTTCTTC. This codes for CASSLTGSYNEQFF.

V gene TRBV19 combines with J gene TRBJ2-5; 9 nucleotides agree with TRBD1. The CDR3 has 13 amino acids. The V gene's germline CDR1 is LNHDA and CDR2 SQIVND (reference sequence). J gave up 5 bases and V 4 bases, and 2 bases lay outside the gene matches. The CDR3 loop reads CASSRTGGETQYF. DNA of the CDR3: TGTGCCAGTAGTAGAACAGGGGGCGAGACCCAGTACTTC.

This chain links TRBV5-1 with TRBJ2-3; 11 bases fit TRBD2. CDR1 is SGHRS, CDR2 YFSETQ, per germline. CDR3 length equals 16 residues. Trimming cost V 2 bases and J 3 bases; bases outside gene matches: 5. CDR3 DNA: TGCGCCAGCAGCTTCGGTAGCGGGGGGGCGACAGATACGCAGTATTTT. Amino acids: CASSFGSGGATDTQYF.

V is TRBV24-1 and J is TRBJ1-2; possibly TRBD1 for D (5 bases). Germline V gene data show CDR1 as KGHDR and CDR2 as SFDVKD. Deletions cut 9 bases from V and 0 bases from J, with 10 bases between. This CDR3 is built from 13 residues. The CDR3 protein is CATSRGTNYGYTF. CDR3 sequence (DNA): TGTGCCACCTCCCGGGGGACTAACTATGGCTACACCTTC.

Turning to this clone: This sample also contains other DNA sequences that code for the same CDR3. CDR3 amino acids: CAISESGGLTEAFF. CDR3 sequence (DNA): TGTGCCATCAGTGAGTCTGGGGGACTAACTGAAGCTTTCTTT. The gene calls are TRBV10-3 and TRBJ1-1; maybe TRBD1 (5 bases). Germline-derived CDR1 and CDR2 are ENHRY and SYGVKD. Trimming removed 0 bases at V and 5 bases at J, with 10 bases between. CDR3 length: 14 residues.

This chain connects TRBV6-6 to TRBJ1-3; no definite D call. Germline CDR1 MNHNY, CDR2 SVGAGI (reference sequence). The CDR3 runs 15 residues. V lost 6 bases and J lost 0, with 12 bases in between. The CDR3 DNA reads as TGTGCCAGCAGCAAAGTGGATAACTCTGGAAACACCATATATTTT. Its protein is CASSKVDNSGNTIYF.

The chain carries TRBV5-1 and TRBJ2-7; D tentatively fits TRBD1 or TRBD2 (5 bases each). CDR1 and CDR2 (germline): SGHRS, YFSETQ. Trimming left V 5 bases short and J 7 bases short, with 19 bases between. This CDR3 has 14 residues. CDR3 DNA sequence: TGCGCCAGCAGAGGGACCCAGGGAGTGGGGGAGCAGTACTTC. It encodes CASRGTQGVGEQYF. Combining the CDR3 with reference TRBV5-1 and TRBJ2-7 gives the whole variable domain KAGVTQTPRYLIKTRGQQVTLSCSPISGHRSVSWYQQTPGQGLQFLFEYFSETQRNKGNFPGRFSGRQFSNSRSEMNVSTLELGDSALYLCASRGTQGVGEQYFGPGTRLTVT.

This clone has a handful of counts. The chain combines TRBV12-3 or TRBV12-4 with TRBJ2-2, with 8 nucleotides matching TRBD1. The CDR3 runs 13 residues. V gave up 8 bases and J gave up 1 base; unmatched junction bases: 0. The DNA for the CDR3 is TGTGCCAGCGGGACAGGGAACACCGGGGAGCTGTTTTTT. Residues: CASGTGNTGELFF.

In regard to this clone: This specimen includes other DNA sequences encoding the same CDR3. This chain links TRBV7-9 with TRBJ2-3; D is uncertain. V was pared by 5 bases and J by 6 bases, with 3 bases between. This CDR3 comprises 10 residues. From germline, CDR1 is SEHNR and CDR2 FQNEAQ (reference sequence). In DNA, the CDR3 is TGTGCCAGCAGCCTTGATACGCAGTATTTT. This gives the protein CASSLDTQYF. The variable domain in full, completed from reference TRBV7-9 and TRBJ2-3, reads DTGVSQNPRHKITKRGQNVTFRCDPISEHNRLYWYRQTLGQGPEFLTYFQNEAQLEKSRLLSDRFSAERPKGSFSTLEIQRTEQGDSAMYLCASSLDTQYFGPGTRLTVL.

The CDR3 loop reads CASTNRGGGAADTQYF. The CDR3 DNA reads as TGTGCCAGTACCAACCGTGGCGGGGGGGCTGCAGATACGCAGTATTTT. This chain connects TRBV19 to TRBJ2-3; TRBD2 matches 9 bases. The V and J ends lost 7 bases and 4 bases, in that order; junction bases with no gene match: 12. The CDR3 covers 16 residues. Germline V gives CDR1 LNHDA, CDR2 SQIVND (reference sequence).

CDR3 loop: CASSEGAGTNSPLHF. The CDR3 nucleotides read TGTGCCAGCAGTGAAGGTGCAGGGACGAATTCACCCCTCCACTTT. The rearrangement joins TRBV2 to TRBJ1-6; TRBD1 might be the D (5 bases). The germline V gene encodes CDR1 SNHLY and CDR2 FYNNEI. V lost 1 base and J lost 7, with 11 bases in between. The CDR3 spans 15 residues.

This clone was detected only once. This chain links TRBV2 with TRBJ1-2, with D unclear. The CDR3 consists of 16 residues. V lost 7 bases and J 2 bases, leaving 20 bases between the germline ends. Germline V gene data show CDR1 as SNHLY and CDR2 as FYNNEI. The CDR3 sequence: CASNLPAVPDNYGYTF. The CDR3 bases are TGTGCCAGCAACTTACCAGCGGTGCCAGACAACTATGGCTACACCTTC.

The CDR3 DNA follows: TGTGCCAGCTCACCACGATCGGGGGCGGGTAATGAAAAACTGTTTTTT. This sequence encodes CASSPRSGAGNEKLFF. The chain recombines TRBV18 with TRBJ1-4; D might be TRBD1 (6 bases). The CDR3 spans 16 residues. V shed 1 base and J shed 4 bases, with 13 bases lying between them. CDR1 and CDR2 (germline): KGHSH, LQKENI. Supplemented by reference TRBV18 and TRBJ1-4, the full variable domain reads NAGVMQNPRHLVRRRGQEARLRCSPMKGHSHVYWYRQLPEEGLKFMVYLQKENIIDESGMPKERFSAEFPKEGPSILRIQQVVRGDSAAYFCASSPRSGAGNEKLFFGSGTQLSVL.

In DNA form, the CDR3 reads TGTGCCAGCAGTCCCAGGACAGGGGACACTGAAGCTTTCTTT. This translates into CASSPRTGDTEAFF. V usage is TRBV28 and J usage is TRBJ1-1; 9 bases fit TRBD1. The CDR3 loop spans 14 amino acids. Trimming removed 5 bases from V and 3 bases from J; junction bases left unmatched: 4. The germline V gene encodes CDR1 MDHEN and CDR2 SYDVKM.

V and J are TRBV5-1 and TRBJ1-1; D possibly corresponds to TRBD1 (6 bases). V shed 4 bases and J shed 2 bases, with 12 bases lying between them. Germline V CDR1 and CDR2: SGHRS, YFSETQ. The CDR3 has 14 amino acids. CDR3 nucleotide sequence: TGCGCCAGCAGCGGTTGGGGGGCCAACACTGAAGCTTTCTTT. This sequence encodes CASSGWGANTEAFF.

The rearrangement uses TRBV6-6 and TRBJ2-7, with D maybe TRBD1 (6 bases). Per the germline V gene, CDR1 is MNHNY and CDR2 is SVGAGI (reference sequence). This CDR3 region has 16 residues. The V end was cut by 0 bases, the J end by 4 bases, with 16 bases between. CDR3 bases: TGTGCCAGCAGTTACTCGACAGGACAGAGGATATACGAGCAGTACTTC. Translated, it gives CASSYSTGQRIYEQYF.

The chain uses TRBV28 and TRBJ2-2; maybe TRBD1 (5 bases). The CDR3 spans 16 residues. Per germline, CDR1 MDHEN and CDR2 SYDVKM. Trimming left V 6 bases short and J 2 bases short, with 16 bases between. In DNA, the CDR3 is TGTGCCAGCAGCCTCGAAGGGGCAGCAAACACCGGGGAGCTGTTTTTT. The encoded protein is CASSLEGAANTGELFF.

CDR3 amino acids: CASSRPRNGDNEQFF. In DNA, the CDR3 is TGTGCCAGCAGCCGTCCCCGAAACGGAGACAATGAGCAGTTCTTC. This chain connects TRBV5-4 to TRBJ2-1; the D is unclear. V was trimmed by 4 bases and J by 5 bases, leaving 16 bases between them. Germline CDR1 reads SGHNT; CDR2 reads YYREEE (reference sequence). The CDR3 totals 15 residues.

The J gene is TRBJ2-7, the V gene TRBV4-2, with TRBD2 as a possible D gene (5 bases). CDR3 length: 13 residues. Germline assignment: CDR1 LGHNA and CDR2 YNFKEQ. Trimming shortened V by 0 bases and J by 7 bases, and 10 bases separated the two germline ends. CDR3 amino acids: CASSQDFGEEQYF. In DNA form, the CDR3 reads TGTGCCAGCAGCCAAGATTTCGGGGAAGAGCAGTACTTC.

This clone was counted a single time. The chain is built from TRBV5-8 and TRBJ2-7; a possible D gene is TRBD2 (6 bases). V lost 7 bases and J lost 4, with 15 bases in between. The CDR3 totals 13 residues. Germline V gene lookup returns CDR1 SGHTS and CDR2 YDEGEE. The CDR3 spells CASAEGFWYEQYF. The CDR3 DNA is TGTGCCAGCGCGGAGGGGTTTTGGTACGAGCAGTACTTC.

This chain joins TRBV7-9 and TRBJ1-1; TRBD1 is a possible D gene (5 bases). Between the trimmed V and J ends, which lost 4 bases and 1 base, there was a span of 7 bases. This CDR3 has 13 residues. CDR1 is SEHNR, CDR2 FQNEAQ, per germline (reference sequence). CDR3 in DNA: TGTGCCAGCAGCTATACAGGGAACACTGAAGCTTTCTTT. This gives the protein CASSYTGNTEAFF.

DNA of the CDR3: TGTGCTAGTGGTTTGGGGCAGGGAGGGAGCGAAAAACTGTTTTTT. Residues: CASGLGQGGSEKLFF. V gene TRBV12-5 combines with J gene TRBJ1-4; D might be TRBD1 (5 bases). CDR1 and CDR2 (germline): LGHNT, FRNRAP. Trimming removed 1 base from V and 8 bases from J, with 14 bases in between. The CDR3 consists of 15 residues.

This sequence joins TRBV4-3 and TRBJ2-2, with D uncertain. The CDR3 contains 17 residues. V lost 1 base to trimming and J lost 0 bases, with 12 bases between them. Germline V CDR1 and CDR2: LGHNA, YSLEER. The CDR3 protein is CASSQGPTTPNTGELFF. The CDR3 region has the DNA TGCGCCAGCAGCCAAGGGCCGACAACACCGAACACCGGGGAGCTGTTTTTT.

This rearrangement joins TRBV6-5 to TRBJ1-5; D not resolved. Deletions cut 2 bases from V and 4 bases from J, with 9 bases between. CDR1 is MNHEY, CDR2 SVGAGI, per germline. CDR3 length equals 14 residues. In nucleotides, the CDR3 is TGTGCCAGCAGTTACGTGGCAACAAATCAGCCCCAGCATTTT. Amino acid sequence: CASSYVATNQPQHF.

The chain couples TRBV10-1 to TRBJ2-3; D gene ambiguous. Trimming stripped 8 bases from V and 2 bases from J, with 8 bases between. The CDR3 consists of 12 residues. From germline, CDR1 is WNHNN and CDR2 SYGVQD (reference sequence). DNA for the CDR3: TGCGCCAGCGGCCCCAACACAGATACGCAGTATTTT. The encoded protein is CASGPNTDTQYF.

The chain couples TRBV5-6 to TRBJ2-5; D unclear. Germline-derived CDR1 and CDR2 are SGHDT and YYEEEE. V shed 2 bases and J shed 3 bases, with 8 bases lying between them. This CDR3 comprises 13 residues. CDR3 sequence reads: CASSLLAEETQYF. In DNA, the CDR3 is TGTGCCAGCAGCTTATTGGCGGAAGAGACCCAGTACTTC.

V gene TRBV29-1 combines with J gene TRBJ2-5; the match to TRBD1 covers 8 bases. This CDR3 contains 12 residues. The ends lost 7 bases at V and 4 bases at J; junction bases unmatched: 5. CDR1 and CDR2 from the germline V gene are SQVTM and ANQGSEA. Written as DNA, the CDR3 is TGCAGCGCCGCGACAGGGGTAGAGACCCAGTACTTC. This sequence encodes CSAATGVETQYF.

This clone was observed a handful of times. The rearrangement joins TRBV5-5 to TRBJ2-7, with D maybe TRBD2 (7 bases). Germline lookup yields CDR1 SGHKS and CDR2 YYEKEE (reference sequence). The V and J ends lost 1 base and 5 bases respectively, with 19 bases between them. The CDR3 consists of 16 residues. CDR3 residues: CASSLSAGAARNEQYF. As DNA, the CDR3 is TGTGCCAGCAGCTTGTCGGCGGGGGCGGCAAGAAACGAGCAGTACTTC.

V is TRBV6-6 and J is TRBJ1-2, with 9 bases matching TRBD1. V lost 4 bases to trimming and J lost 8 bases; unmatched junction nucleotides: 8. The CDR3 totals 14 residues. Germline assignment: CDR1 MNHNY and CDR2 SVGAGI (reference sequence). This chain's CDR3 is CASSCRDRVGGYTF. Here the CDR3 DNA reads TGTGCCAGCAGTTGCCGGGACAGGGTGGGCGGCTACACCTTC.

The chain carries TRBV11-2 and TRBJ1-5, with a possible D match to TRBD1 (6 bases). Germline CDR1 SGHAT, CDR2 FQNNGV. The CDR3 spans 15 residues. With 1 base removed from V and 3 bases from J, the gap between germline ends came to 10 bases. Here the CDR3 reads CASSLGAGVNQPQHF. The CDR3 nucleotides are TGTGCCAGCAGCTTAGGTGCAGGGGTCAATCAGCCCCAGCATTTT.

The V gene is TRBV29-1, the J gene TRBJ1-2; 8 positions agree with TRBD1. The CDR3 has 13 residues. J was trimmed by 5 bases and V by 7 bases; bases with no gene match: 9. Germline V lookup: CDR1 SQVTM, CDR2 ANQGSEA. The CDR3 loop reads CSGSTGTGYGYTF. CDR3 nucleotides: TGCAGCGGATCTACCGGGACAGGATATGGCTACACCTTC.

V is TRBV18 and J is TRBJ1-1; D is undetermined. This CDR3 has 16 residues. Trimming took off 6 bases at V and 1 base at J, with 18 bases between the two ends. Germline CDR1 and CDR2: KGHSH and LQKENI. The CDR3, as DNA: TGTGCCAGCTCCCCTACATCGGGGAGGGAGAACACTGAAGCTTTCTTT. It encodes CASSPTSGRENTEAFF.